Reported below is one T cell receptor beta chain. This sample is part of a study of blood T cell repertoires in COVID-19. Study background: Sources were T cells, B-cell-depleted T cells, or PBMCs; the material itself was cDNA or gDNA.

Original data processing: Cell counts per sample came from amplifying reference gene primers. Sequenced by immunoSEQ multiplex PCR; TCRdb stores in-frame clones only, minus some. The V and J calls and clone size are taken from that table; D and trimming were inferred from the DNA. The table includes 200,000 to 250,000 clones, approximately 80% detected once. The V segment lost 4 bases and the J segment 4 bases; nucleotides outside the gene matches: 14. Germline V gives CDR1 LGHNA, CDR2 YSLEER. The CDR3 loop spans 17 amino acids. This TCR was recovered from a woman aged 18-29 years with acute or convalescent COVID-19. The chain is built from TRBV4-3 and TRBJ2-7; 9 bases are a match to TRBD2. The specimen was peripheral blood. The CDR3 loop is CASSPGWGSGRRYEQYF. In DNA form, the CDR3 reads TGCGCCAGCAGCCCCGGGTGGGGTAGCGGGAGAAGATACGAGCAGTACTTC.